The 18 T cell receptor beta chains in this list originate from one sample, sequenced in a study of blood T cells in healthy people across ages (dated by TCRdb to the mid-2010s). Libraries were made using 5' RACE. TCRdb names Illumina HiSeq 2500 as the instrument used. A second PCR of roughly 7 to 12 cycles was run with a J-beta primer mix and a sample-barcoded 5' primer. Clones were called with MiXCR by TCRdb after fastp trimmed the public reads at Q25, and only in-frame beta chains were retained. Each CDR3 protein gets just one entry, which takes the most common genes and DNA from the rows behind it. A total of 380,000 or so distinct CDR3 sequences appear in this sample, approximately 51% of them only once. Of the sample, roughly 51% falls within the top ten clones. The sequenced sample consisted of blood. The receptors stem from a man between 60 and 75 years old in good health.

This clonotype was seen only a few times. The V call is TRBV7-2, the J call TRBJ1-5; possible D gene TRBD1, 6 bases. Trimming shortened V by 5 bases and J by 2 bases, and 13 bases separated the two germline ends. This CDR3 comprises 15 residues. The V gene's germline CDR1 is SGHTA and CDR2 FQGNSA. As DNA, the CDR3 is TGTGCCAGCAGCCCCGGACAGACCCGCAATCAGCCCCAGCATTTT. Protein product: CASSPGQTRNQPQHF.

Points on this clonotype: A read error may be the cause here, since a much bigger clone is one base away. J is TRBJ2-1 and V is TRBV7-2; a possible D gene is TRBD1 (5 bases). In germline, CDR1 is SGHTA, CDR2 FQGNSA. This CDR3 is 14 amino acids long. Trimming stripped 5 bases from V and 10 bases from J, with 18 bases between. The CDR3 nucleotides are TGTGCCAGCAGCACCCCCGGCAGGGCCTACGAGCAGTTCTTC. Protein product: CASSTPGRAYEQFF.

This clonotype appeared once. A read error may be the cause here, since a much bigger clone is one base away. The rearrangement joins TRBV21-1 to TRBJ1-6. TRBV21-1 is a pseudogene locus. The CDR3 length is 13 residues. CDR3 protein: CARSGLYNSPPHF. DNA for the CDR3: TGTGCCAGATCGGGATTATATAATTCACCCCCCCACTTT.

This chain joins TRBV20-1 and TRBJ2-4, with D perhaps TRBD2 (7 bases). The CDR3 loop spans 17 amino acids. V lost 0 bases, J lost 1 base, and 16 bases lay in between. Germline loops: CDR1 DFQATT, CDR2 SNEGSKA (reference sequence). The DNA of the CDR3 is TGCAGTGCTAGAGAGTTTTGGGGGGGGGCGGCCAAAAACATTCAGTACTTC. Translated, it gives CSAREFWGGAAKNIQYF.

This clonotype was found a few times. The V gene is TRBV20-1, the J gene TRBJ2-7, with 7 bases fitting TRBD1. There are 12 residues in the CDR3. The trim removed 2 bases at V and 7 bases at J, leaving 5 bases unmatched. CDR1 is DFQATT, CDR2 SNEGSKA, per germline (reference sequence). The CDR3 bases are TGCAGTGCTAGACAGGGGGTGGGGGAGCAGTACTTC. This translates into CSARQGVGEQYF.

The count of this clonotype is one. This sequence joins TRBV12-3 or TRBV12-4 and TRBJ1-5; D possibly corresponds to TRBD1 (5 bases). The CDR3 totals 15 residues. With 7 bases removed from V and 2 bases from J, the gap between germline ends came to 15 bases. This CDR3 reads CASMGRMGGNQPQHF. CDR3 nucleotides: TGTGCCAGCATGGGGAGGATGGGGGGCAATCAGCCCCAGCATTTT.

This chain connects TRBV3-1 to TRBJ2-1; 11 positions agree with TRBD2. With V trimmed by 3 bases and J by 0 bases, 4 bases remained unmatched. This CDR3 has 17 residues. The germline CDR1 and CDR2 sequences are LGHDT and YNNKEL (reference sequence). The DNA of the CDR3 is TGTGCCAGCAGCCATGACACTAGCGGGAGCTCCTACAATGAGCAGTTCTTC. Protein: CASSHDTSGSSYNEQFF.

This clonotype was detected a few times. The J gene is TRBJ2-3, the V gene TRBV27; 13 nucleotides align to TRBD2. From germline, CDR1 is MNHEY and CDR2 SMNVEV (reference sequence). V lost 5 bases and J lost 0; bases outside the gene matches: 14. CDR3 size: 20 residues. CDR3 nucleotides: TGTGCCAGCAGTCCGGGACTAGCGGGGTTTCTGCCCGTTAGCACAGATACGCAGTATTTT. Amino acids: CASSPGLAGFLPVSTDTQYF.

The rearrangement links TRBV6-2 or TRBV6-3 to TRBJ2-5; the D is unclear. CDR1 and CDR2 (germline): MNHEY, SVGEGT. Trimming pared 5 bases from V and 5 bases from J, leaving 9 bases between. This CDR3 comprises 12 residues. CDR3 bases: TGTGCCAGCAGTCTGACCGTGGAGACCCAGTACTTC. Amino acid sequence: CASSLTVETQYF.

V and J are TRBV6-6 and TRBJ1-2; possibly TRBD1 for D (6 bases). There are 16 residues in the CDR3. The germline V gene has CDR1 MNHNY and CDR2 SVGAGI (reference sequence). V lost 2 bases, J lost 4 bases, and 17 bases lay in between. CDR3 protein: CASSYPERDTSYGYTF. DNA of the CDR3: TGTGCCAGCAGTTACCCAGAACGGGACACCAGCTATGGCTACACCTTC.

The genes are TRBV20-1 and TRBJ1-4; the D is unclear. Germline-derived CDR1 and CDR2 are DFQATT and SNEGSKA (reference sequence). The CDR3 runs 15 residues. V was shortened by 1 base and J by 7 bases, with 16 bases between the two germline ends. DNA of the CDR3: TGCAGTGCTAGAGCCCAATATGAATTAGGTGAAAAACTGTTTTTT. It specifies CSARAQYELGEKLFF.

CDR3 sequence reads: CAGNRNRDEQFF. DNA for the CDR3: TGTGCCGGCAATAGGAATCGAGATGAGCAGTTCTTC. J is TRBJ2-1 and V is TRBV28; D unresolved. This CDR3 region has 12 residues. Germline assignment: CDR1 MDHEN and CDR2 SYDVKM. The V and J ends lost 11 bases and 8 bases respectively, with 16 bases between them.

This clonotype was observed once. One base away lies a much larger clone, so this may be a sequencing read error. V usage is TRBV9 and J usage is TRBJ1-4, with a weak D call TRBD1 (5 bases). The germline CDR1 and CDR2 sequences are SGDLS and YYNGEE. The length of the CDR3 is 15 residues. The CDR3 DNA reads TGTGCCAGCAGCGCAAGGGACGGGACTAATGAAGAACTGTTTTTT. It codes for CASSARDGTNEELFF.

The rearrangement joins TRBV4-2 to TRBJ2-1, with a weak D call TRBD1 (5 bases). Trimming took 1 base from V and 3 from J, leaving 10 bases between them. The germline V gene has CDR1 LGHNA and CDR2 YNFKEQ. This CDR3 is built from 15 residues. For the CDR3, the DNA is TGTGCCAGCAGCCAAGGACAGTCTAACTACAATGAGCAGTTCTTC. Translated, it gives CASSQGQSNYNEQFF.

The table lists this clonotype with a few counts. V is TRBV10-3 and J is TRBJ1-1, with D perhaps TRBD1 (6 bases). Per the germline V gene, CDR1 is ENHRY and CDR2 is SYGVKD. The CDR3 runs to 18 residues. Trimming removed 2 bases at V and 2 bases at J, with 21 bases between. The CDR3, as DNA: TGTGCCATCAGTGAGCGGGGGCGGGGATCCGGGGGAAACACTGAAGCTTTCTTT. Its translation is CAISERGRGSGGNTEAFF.

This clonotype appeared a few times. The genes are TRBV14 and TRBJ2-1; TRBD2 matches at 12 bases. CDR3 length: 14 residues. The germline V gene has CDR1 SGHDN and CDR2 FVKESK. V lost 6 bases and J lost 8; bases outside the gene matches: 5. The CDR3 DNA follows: TGTGCCAGCAGTCGACTAGCGGGAGTCCATGAGCAGTTCTTC. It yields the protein CASSRLAGVHEQFF. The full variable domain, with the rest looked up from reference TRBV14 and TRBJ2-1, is EAGVTQFPSHSVIEKGQTVTLRCDPISGHDNLYWYRRVMGKEIKFLLHFVKESKQDESGMPNNRFLAERTGGTYSTLKVQPAELEDSGVYFCASSRLAGVHEQFFGPGTRLTVL.

The CDR3 nucleotides read TGTGCCACCAGGGCTGAAATGAACACTGAAGCTTTCTTT. It codes for CATRAEMNTEAFF. This chain uses TRBV24-1 with TRBJ1-1; D unresolved. CDR3 length equals 13 residues. The germline V and J ends were trimmed by 7 bases and 0 bases, with 8 bases remaining between them. In germline, CDR1 is KGHDR, CDR2 SFDVKD.

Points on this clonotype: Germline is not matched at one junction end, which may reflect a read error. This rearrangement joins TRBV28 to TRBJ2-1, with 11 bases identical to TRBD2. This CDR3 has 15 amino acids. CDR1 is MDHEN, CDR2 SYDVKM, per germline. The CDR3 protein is CASSLGTSGYNGQFF. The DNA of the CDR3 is TGTGCCAGCAGTTTAGGGACTAGCGGCTACAATGGGCAGTTCTTC.